This TCR beta chain appears in the sequencing data of a study of CD8 T cells in ankylosing spondylitis. Regarding the study as a whole: It appeared that ankylosing spondylitis blood was characterized by a TCR beta motif of about eight highly homologous variants. Earlier work had already found some motif variants in reactive arthritis synovial fluid and blood.

In the case of this clonotype: Its antigen is still unknown.

Preparation of TCR beta libraries was done by quantitative 5'-RACE with molecular barcodes. TCRdb reprocessed the 5' RACE reads with MiXCR, giving one entry per CDR3 protein. The table records some 700,000 distinct CDR3 sequences, around 20% of them present only once. CDR3 length: 15 amino acids. V lost 5 bases and J 5 bases, leaving 18 bases between the germline ends. Per the germline V gene, CDR1 is SGHVS and CDR2 is FQNEAQ. The sequencing input was blood, either unsorted or a sorted T cell fraction (not recorded which). The TCR was taken from a male donor with ankylosing spondylitis. V usage is TRBV7-8 and J usage is TRBJ1-1; tentatively, D is TRBD1 (5 bases). As DNA, the CDR3 is TGTGCCAGCAGCCTCACTCGGGGGGGTGGGACTGAAGCTTTCTTT. This translates into CASSLTRGGGTEAFF.